What follows describes a single T cell receptor (beta chain). Its antigen is as yet unknown. From germline, CDR1 is MNHEY and CDR2 SMNVEV (reference sequence). CDR3 size: 13 residues. The V gene end was trimmed by 4 bases and the J gene end by 4 bases; junction bases not matched to a gene: 0. The record originates from a study of cytomegalovirus exposure and HLA in healthy donors. Study details: HLA-typed donors contributed 65 million to 85 million unique TCRs, which were held in an early data release.

Whole-study results and caveats: Overall, around 160 TCR beta chains were annotated as cytomegalovirus-associated. Beyond CMV serostatus, there was no information to go on about immune exposure.

The PCR made use of 60 Vbeta and 13 Jbeta primers. The method was immunoSEQ multiplex PCR; TCRdb's version includes in-frame clones alone and lacks a portion of them. The sample records about 200,000 clones, roughly nine tenths being singletons. The sample taken for sequencing was PBMCs. The chain is built from TRBV27 and TRBJ2-2; the match to TRBD1 covers 7 bases. This TCR came from a boy younger than 10 in good health and CMV-seronegative. CDR3 residues: CASSSGGTGELFF. The CDR3 coding sequence is TGTGCCAGCAGTTCAGGGGGCACCGGGGAGCTGTTTTTT.